This T cell receptor beta chain is from a study of blood T cell repertoires in COVID-19. Study summary: Donors in the United States, Italy and Spain gave samples during acute or convalescent COVID-19. PBMCs, B-cell-depleted T cells, or T cells provided the cDNA or gDNA that made up the material.

This clone is a singleton in its sample. The authors' processing: Reference gene primer amplification in the assay estimated nucleated cell counts. Clones were read by immunoSEQ multiplex PCR, and TCRdb kept only the in-frame ones, dropping some. V, J and clone size reflect that table, while D and trimming were determined from the DNA. The table shows 55,000 to 80,000 clones, with approximately 82% occurring only once. Germline CDR1 reads SNHLY; CDR2 reads FYNNEI. V shed 4 bases, J shed 4 bases, and the junction held 6 bases outside the gene matches. The CDR3 length is 15 residues. The chain couples TRBV2 to TRBJ1-2, with 10 nucleotides matching TRBD1. Specimen: peripheral blood. This TCR was recovered from a human donor in a cohort sampled during active COVID-19. In DNA form, the CDR3 reads TGTGCCAGCAGTGTCGGACAGGGGGATCCCTATGGCTACACCTTC. The encoded protein is CASSVGQGDPYGYTF.